This T cell receptor (beta chain) was sequenced during a study of T cells in Graves' hyperthyroidism and ophthalmopathy. This clonotype was seen a handful of times. The investigators amplified TCR beta CDR3 regions from RNA transcripts. Carried out on the TCR CDR3, a first-round RT-PCR used the HTBI primer set. TCRdb called the multiplex PCR reads again in MiXCR, with one record for every CDR3 protein. Of about 210,000 distinct CDR3 sequences in the sample, 15% to 20% are singletons; the top ten hold approximately 40%. Subjects aged 18 to 65 presented with newly diagnosed hyperthyroidism of less than 2 months' duration. It was uncontrolled infection, other autoimmune disease, pregnancy or lactation that excluded patients. Diagnoses used clinical symptoms, serum thyroxine and TRAb, thyroid ultrasound and orbital computed tomography. PBMCs were obtained from 10 ml fresh peripheral blood. Source material: blood. This clonotype originated in a man aged 35-49 years with Graves' hyperthyroidism.

In nucleotides, the CDR3 is TGTGCCAGCCGCGACAGGTCACTAGCCAAAAACATTCAGTACTTC. Its protein is CASRDRSLAKNIQYF. V usage is TRBV4-2 and J usage is TRBJ2-4, with D tentatively TRBD1 (6 bases). The CDR3 length is 15 residues. V was cut by 8 bases and J by 0 bases, with 14 bases left in between. Germline-derived CDR1 and CDR2 are LGHNA and YNFKEQ.